This TCR beta chain was obtained from a study of Tregs in tolerant kidney transplant recipients. In regard to this clone: The CDR3 extends 3 residues past the end of the read, so its final part is completed from the germline J gene.

Unstimulated regulatory T cells (CD4+CD25+CD127-), CD4+CD25- non-regulatory cells, CD4 and CD8 cells were FACS-sorted from thawed PBMCs. The repertoire was sequenced with immunoSEQ multiplex PCR; TCRdb's copy has only in-frame clones and lacks some. Found here are 48,000 or so clones; the top ten clones hold roughly 0.8%. The CDR3 consists of 14 residues. The V and J ends lost 3 bases and 2 bases respectively, with 8 bases between them. Germline V CDR1 and CDR2: MNHNS, SASEGT. This chain connects TRBV6-1 to TRBJ1-5; unclear D gene. The sequences come from CD4+ T cells from blood, collected before the transplant. This TCR came from a human donor who received a combined kidney and bone marrow transplant. CDR3 residues: CASSDRSRNQPQHF. The covered CDR3 bases are TGTGCCAGCAGTGACAGGAGTCGCAATCAGCCC.